A selection of T cell receptor beta chains follows, all from one sample in a study of monozygotic twins with inflammatory bowel disease. TCRdb reprocessed the 5' RACE reads, keeping one entry per CDR3 protein, no DNA. Its table lists over 150,000 distinct CDR3 sequences. The specimen sequenced was blood. These receptors were collected from a human donor with ulcerative colitis or Crohn's disease, or a healthy co-twin of an affected twin (not recorded which). The CDR3 runs from the conserved cysteine through the conserved F or W. Fields, in order: J gene, V gene, CDR3 protein.

TRBJ2-7 | TRBV12-3/TRBV12-4 | CASSPEGLNLYF
TRBJ2-1 | TRBV20-1 | CSARDLVNEQFF
TRBJ1-2 | TRBV6-2/TRBV6-3 | CASRLRVGGYTF
TRBJ2-1 | TRBV6-5 | CASSYRDSDFPYNEQFF
TRBJ2-2 | TRBV7-6 | CASSLGVRGYQGDTGELFF
TRBJ2-3 | TRBV20-1 | CSARPGSTDTQYF
TRBJ1-1 | TRBV19 | CASSREVYTEAFF
TRBJ2-1 | TRBV5-1 | CASSFTSGGDNEQFF
TRBJ2-3 | TRBV7-3 | CASSLTAVSTDTQYF
TRBJ1-1 | TRBV5-1 | CASSLDREAFF
TRBJ2-1 | TRBV12-3/TRBV12-4 | CASSLSGGSDEQFF
TRBJ2-5 | TRBV27 | CASSLNLGTIQETQYF
TRBJ2-7 | TRBV20-1 | CSARRQSYEQYF
TRBJ1-2 | TRBV18 | CASSPIIRGDGYTF
TRBJ2-7 | TRBV12-3/TRBV12-4 | CASSLSRDSSYEQYF
TRBJ2-7 | TRBV12-3/TRBV12-4 | CASSLAIRSYEQYF
TRBJ1-2 | TRBV6-6 | CASSYSNDGYTF
TRBJ1-2 | TRBV20-1 | CSALREDRFNYGYTF
TRBJ2-2 | TRBV5-1 | CASSVRRGRDTGELFF
TRBJ1-1 | TRBV4-1 | CASSQSHRQVNTEAFF
TRBJ1-1 | TRBV12-3/TRBV12-4 | CASRRYRLQGAPTEAFF
TRBJ2-1 | TRBV12-3/TRBV12-4 | CASSAASGGVYNEQFF
TRBJ1-5 | TRBV12-3/TRBV12-4 | CASNPDGSFGPQHF
TRBJ2-2 | TRBV12-3/TRBV12-4 | CASSLGGGPGELFF
TRBJ2-3 | TRBV7-9 | CASSPGTLTDTQYF
TRBJ2-1 | TRBV11-3 | CASSSTTSSRPFF
TRBJ2-2 | TRBV12-3/TRBV12-4 | CASTLDRNTGELFF
TRBJ2-2 | TRBV5-1 | CASSLERLNTGELFF
TRBJ2-7 | TRBV7-2 | CASSFADFCEQYF
TRBJ2-7 | TRBV21-1 | CASSKASGDRAYEQYF
TRBJ1-2 | TRBV12-3/TRBV12-4 | CASRNGANYGYTF
TRBJ2-5 | TRBV7-3 | CASSLTRAETQYF
TRBJ2-3 | TRBV10-3 | CAISGPGQTSRYATQYF
TRBJ1-5 | TRBV25-1 | CASSAAGTGYQPQHF
TRBJ2-2 | TRBV7-2 | CASSPLAGSGELFF
TRBJ2-3 | TRBV20-1 | CSAPRGGGPGDTQYF
TRBJ1-4 | TRBV20-1 | CSARLGPWSEKLFF
TRBJ2-1 | TRBV7-3 | CASSALTGSYNEQFF
TRBJ1-5 | TRBV7-2 | CASSPEGQPQHF
TRBJ2-7 | TRBV7-7 | CASSLGTNYEQYF
TRBJ2-1 | TRBV19 | CASAPGLEDEQFF
TRBJ2-5 | TRBV7-3 | CASSSTGMETQYF
TRBJ2-7 | TRBV4-2 | CASSQGGLAGGIVQYF
TRBJ2-1 | TRBV5-4 | CASSFLGSGAREQFF
TRBJ1-3 | TRBV29-1 | CSVEWGSSGNTIYF
TRBJ1-2 | TRBV6-1 | CASSQGQGLLYGYTF